The table lists the clone carrying this T cell receptor (beta chain) with a count of one. Antigen specificity is unknown. The identical CDR3 is also encoded by other nucleotide sequences in the sample. The repertoire was sequenced with immunoSEQ multiplex PCR; TCRdb's copy has only in-frame clones and lacks some. Among some 580,000 clones listed, roughly 98% were seen once. CD45RO negativity and positive selection for CCR7 defined naive CD8 cells, a population that excluded terminally differentiated effector memory CD45RA+ cells. This sample is part of a study of shared clonotypes between healthy human individuals. Study-level results: There were few donors, and this limited the genetic and exposure-history diversity represented.

The V gene's germline CDR1 is SQVTM and CDR2 ANQGSEA. The CDR3 is 13 amino acids. V lost 7 bases, J lost 2 bases, and 14 bases lay in between. The sequence was collected from a young man in good health. The chain is built from TRBV29-1 and TRBJ2-5, with D unclear. Sequencing was carried out using naive CD8+ T cells sorted from blood. CDR3 sequence (DNA): TGCAGCGCCCCAGGCCAGACTCAAGAGACCCAGTACTTC. It is translated as CSAPGQTQETQYF.